The 19 T cell receptor beta chains in this list originate from one sample, sequenced in a study of blood T cell repertoires in COVID-19. The assay was immunoSEQ multiplex PCR, and TCRdb's table has in-frame clones only and misses some. The data contain 300,000 or so clones, 80% to 90% of them singletons. Input material: peripheral blood. All receptors derive from a woman in her forties or fifties with acute or convalescent COVID-19.

The J gene is TRBJ2-6, the V gene TRBV5-1, with TRBD1 as a possible D gene (6 bases). Germline V gene lookup returns CDR1 SGHRS and CDR2 YFSETQ. The CDR3 runs to 16 residues. V lost 6 bases and J 0 bases, leaving 13 bases between the germline ends. CDR3 region: CASIPDRHSGANVLTF. DNA of the CDR3: TGCGCCAGCATCCCGGACAGACACTCTGGGGCCAACGTCCTGACTTTC.

The J gene is TRBJ2-7, the V gene TRBV5-4, with 10 nucleotides matching TRBD2. The length of the CDR3 is 16 residues. The germline V gene has CDR1 SGHNT and CDR2 YYREEE (reference sequence). V trimming: 5 bases; J trimming: 7 bases; junction bases outside the gene matches: 15. This chain's CDR3 is CASSGSGSGRAGEQYF. In DNA, the CDR3 is TGTGCCAGCAGTGGAAGTGGGAGCGGGAGGGCCGGGGAGCAGTACTTC.

The CDR3 loop is CASSLRDSGNTIYF. The CDR3 DNA reads as TGTGCCAGTAGCCTCCGGGACAGTGGAAACACCATATATTTT. V gene TRBV19 combines with J gene TRBJ1-3; 7 nucleotides align to TRBD1. V gave up 6 bases and J gave up 3 bases; unmatched junction bases: 5. The CDR3 contains 14 residues. CDR1 is LNHDA and CDR2 is SQIVND in the germline V gene (reference sequence).

This clone was seen once. The V gene is TRBV24-1, the J gene TRBJ1-5; 7 bases map to TRBD1. CDR1 is KGHDR, CDR2 SFDVKD, per germline. V gave up 6 bases and J gave up 0 bases; unmatched junction bases: 4. The CDR3 runs to 15 residues. CDR3 amino acids: CATSSGGYSNQPQHF. The CDR3 region has the DNA TGTGCCACCAGTTCAGGGGGGTATAGCAATCAGCCCCAGCATTTT.

The CDR3 nucleotides read TGTGCCAGCAGGTTCGGTCTTCGGGATCCGAACACTGAAGCTTTCTTT. It translates to CASRFGLRDPNTEAFF. This chain uses TRBV11-2 with TRBJ1-1; D remains ambiguous. The V end lost 6 bases, the J end lost 1 base, and 18 bases lay between the germline ends. This CDR3 contains 16 residues. The V gene's germline CDR1 is SGHAT and CDR2 FQNNGV. Combining the CDR3 with reference TRBV11-2 and TRBJ1-1 gives the whole variable domain EAGVAQSPRYKIIEKRQSVAFWCNPISGHATLYWYQQILGQGPKLLIQFQNNGVVDDSQLPKDRFSAERLKGVDSTLKIQPAKLEDSAVYLCASRFGLRDPNTEAFFGQGTRLTVV.

This clone was found a few times. The rearrangement links TRBV6-4 to TRBJ2-3; 12 nucleotides match TRBD2. The junction had 0 bases not matched to a gene; V was cut back by 2 bases and J by 3 bases. The CDR3 extends over 15 amino acids. Looked up from germline, CDR1 is MRHNA and CDR2 is SNTAGT. CDR3 loop: CASSDGTSGTDTQYF. The CDR3 region has the DNA TGTGCCAGCAGTGACGGGACTAGCGGGACAGATACGCAGTATTTT.

This chain connects TRBV19 to TRBJ1-5, with a tentative D call TRBD1 (6 bases). From germline, CDR1 is LNHDA and CDR2 SQIVND (reference sequence). The CDR3 has 15 residues. V dropped 2 bases and J dropped 5 bases, with 13 bases sitting between them. The DNA for the CDR3 is TGTGCCAGTAGTATAAAGGACAGAGAGGATCAGCCCCAGCATTTT. Translated, it gives CASSIKDREDQPQHF.

The chain has TRBV11-2 and TRBJ2-7; D possibly corresponds to TRBD1 (6 bases). CDR1 and CDR2 from the germline V gene are SGHAT and FQNNGV. The V end lost 5 bases, the J end lost 1 base, and 18 bases lay between the germline ends. This CDR3 has 16 amino acids. DNA for the CDR3: TGTGCCAGCAGCCCGCCCTTAACAGGGCTGTCCTACGAGCAGTACGTC. Protein sequence: CASSPPLTGLSYEQYV.

This rearrangement joins TRBV2 to TRBJ1-5; D is undetermined. Trimming stripped 4 bases from V and 5 bases from J, with 3 bases between. Germline V CDR1 and CDR2: SNHLY, FYNNEI. This CDR3 is 11 amino acids long. The CDR3 DNA reads TGTGCCAGCAGTGGAGATCAGCCCCAGCATTTT. Translated, it gives CASSGDQPQHF.

This chain connects TRBV30 to TRBJ1-3, with D possibly matching TRBD1 (6 bases). Germline CDR1 reads GTSNPN; CDR2 reads SVGIG (reference sequence). The CDR3 is 15 amino acids. The germline V and J ends were trimmed by 0 bases and 4 bases, with 13 bases remaining between them. The DNA for the CDR3 is TGTGCCTGGAGTGTACTGGGGGCTTCCGGAAACACCATATATTTT. Its translation: CAWSVLGASGNTIYF.

The CDR3 DNA follows: TGTGCCACGGCCACGGGGATCAGGACAGGGGGGACAGATACGCAGTATTTT. This encodes CATATGIRTGGTDTQYF. The rearrangement uses TRBV27 and TRBJ2-3; 10 bases align to TRBD1. The CDR3 is made up of 17 amino acids. With V trimmed by 10 bases and J by 3 bases, 16 bases remained unmatched. Germline V gene sequence: CDR1 MNHEY, CDR2 SMNVEV (reference sequence).

V gene TRBV18 combines with J gene TRBJ1-1; D call uncertain. The CDR3 is 13 amino acids. With 2 bases removed from V and 1 base from J, the gap between germline ends came to 5 bases. CDR1 KGHSH and CDR2 LQKENI come from the germline V gene. CDR3 sequence: CASSPEANTEAFF. The CDR3 region has the DNA TGTGCCAGCTCACCAGAAGCGAACACTGAAGCTTTCTTT.

The genes are TRBV12-5 and TRBJ1-5, with D perhaps matching TRBD1 (5 bases). Germline lookup yields CDR1 LGHNT and CDR2 FRNRAP. Trimming took off 0 bases at V and 3 bases at J, with 15 bases between the two ends. This CDR3 has 17 amino acids. CDR3 sequence (DNA): TGTGCTAGTGGTTTGGTACTCTCCGGGGGACCCAATCAGCCCCAGCATTTT. It is translated as CASGLVLSGGPNQPQHF.

Here the CDR3 reads CASSTTGNNQPQHF. The CDR3 region has the DNA TGTGCCAGCTCAACGACAGGTAACAATCAGCCCCAGCATTTT. This chain uses TRBV18 with TRBJ1-5; the D gene is possibly TRBD1 (6 bases). The length of the CDR3 is 14 residues. Germline loops: CDR1 KGHSH, CDR2 LQKENI. V lost 5 bases to trimming and J lost 3 bases, with 11 bases between them. Together with reference TRBV18 and TRBJ1-5, the CDR3 gives the full variable domain: NAGVMQNPRHLVRRRGQEARLRCSPMKGHSHVYWYRQLPEEGLKFMVYLQKENIIDESGMPKERFSAEFPKEGPSILRIQQVVRGDSAAYFCASSTTGNNQPQHFGDGTRLSIL.

The chain recombines TRBV6-6 with TRBJ1-5, with D unresolved. This CDR3 contains 14 residues. Germline values: CDR1 MNHNY, CDR2 SVGAGI (reference sequence). Between the trimmed V and J ends, which lost 2 bases and 7 bases, there was a span of 12 bases. CDR3 region: CASSYGDGGQPQHF. In DNA form, the CDR3 reads TGTGCCAGCAGTTACGGGGATGGAGGACAGCCCCAGCATTTT.

V usage is TRBV6-1 and J usage is TRBJ1-3, with D possibly being TRBD1 (6 bases). This CDR3 contains 17 residues. V was clipped by 0 bases and J by 2 bases, with 14 bases between them. Germline CDR1 is MNHNS and CDR2 is SASEGT. CDR3 amino acids: CASSEAPPGATGNTIYF. The CDR3 region has the DNA TGTGCCAGCAGTGAAGCGCCCCCAGGGGCGACTGGAAACACCATATATTTT.

V gene TRBV10-3 combines with J gene TRBJ1-4; 7 positions agree with TRBD1. V lost 11 bases, J lost 8 bases, and 11 bases stayed unmatched. CDR1 is ENHRY and CDR2 is SYGVKD in the germline V gene. The CDR3 runs 13 residues. The CDR3 DNA sequence: TGTGCCTCCACAGGGGACTCGGGAGAAAAACTGTTTTTT. Its protein product is CASTGDSGEKLFF.

The rearrangement links TRBV9 to TRBJ2-3; a weak D match, TRBD1 (5 bases). Trimming stripped 4 bases from V and 5 bases from J, with 14 bases between. The CDR3 extends over 14 amino acids. Germline CDR1 and CDR2: SGDLS and YYNGEE. The CDR3 spells CASSPQSRGDTQYF. The CDR3 DNA sequence: TGTGCCAGCAGCCCCCAAAGTAGGGGAGATACGCAGTATTTT. Supplemented by reference TRBV9 and TRBJ2-3, the full variable domain reads DSGVTQTPKHLITATGQRVTLRCSPRSGDLSVYWYQQSLDQGLQFLIQYYNGEERAKGNILERFSAQQFPDLHSELNLSSLELGDSALYFCASSPQSRGDTQYFGPGTRLTVL.

This chain connects TRBV6-4 to TRBJ1-6; tentative D call: TRBD1 (5 bases). V was cut by 3 bases and J by 1 base, with 7 bases left in between. Germline V gene data show CDR1 as MRHNA and CDR2 as SNTAGT. CDR3 length equals 15 residues. The CDR3 DNA sequence: TGTGCCAGCAGTGAGACAGCATCCTATAATTCACCCCTCCACTTT. Translated, it gives CASSETASYNSPLHF.